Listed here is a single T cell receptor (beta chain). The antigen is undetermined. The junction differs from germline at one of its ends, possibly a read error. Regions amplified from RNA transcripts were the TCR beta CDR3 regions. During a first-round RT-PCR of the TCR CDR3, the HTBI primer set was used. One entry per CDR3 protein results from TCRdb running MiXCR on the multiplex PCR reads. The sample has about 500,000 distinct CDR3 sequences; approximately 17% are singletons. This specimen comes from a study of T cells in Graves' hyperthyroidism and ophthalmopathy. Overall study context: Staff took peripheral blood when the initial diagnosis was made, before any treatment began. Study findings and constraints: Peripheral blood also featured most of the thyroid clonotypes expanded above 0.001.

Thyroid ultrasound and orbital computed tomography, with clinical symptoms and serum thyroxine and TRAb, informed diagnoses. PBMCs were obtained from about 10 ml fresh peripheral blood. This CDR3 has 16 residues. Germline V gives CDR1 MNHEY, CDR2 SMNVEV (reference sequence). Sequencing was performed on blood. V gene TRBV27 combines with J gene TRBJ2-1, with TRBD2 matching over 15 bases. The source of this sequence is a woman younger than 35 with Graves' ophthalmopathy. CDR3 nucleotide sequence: TGTGTCAGCAGAGCGGGACTAGCGGGGGGTTACAATGAGCAGTTCTTC. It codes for CVSRAGLAGGYNEQFF.